This T cell receptor (beta chain) was observed in a study of T cells in Graves' hyperthyroidism and ophthalmopathy. The CDR3 totals 15 residues. Germline lookup yields CDR1 DFQATT and CDR2 SNEGSKA (reference sequence). Germline trimming cut 5 bases from V and 0 bases from J; bases unmatched to any gene: 9. This clonotype showed up many times. Its antigen is unknown. Overall study findings and caveats: Peripheral blood also featured most of the thyroid clonotypes expanded above 0.001.

There were TCR beta CDR3 regions amplified from RNA transcripts. The TCR CDR3 was amplified in a first-round RT-PCR using the HTBI primer set. TCRdb re-called the multiplex PCR reads with MiXCR, one entry per CDR3 protein. Of around 400,000 distinct CDR3 sequences detected, roughly 15% appear once; the ten largest clones hold under 25%. Each person with ophthalmopathy scored at least 3 on the Clinical Activity Score, reached NOSPECS grade 4 or higher, and had been ill under 3 months. Patients having uncontrolled infection, another autoimmune disease, pregnancy or lactation were not included. Over 9 ml of fresh peripheral blood supplied the PBMCs.

This chain links TRBV20-1 with TRBJ2-7; 8 bases fit TRBD2. The source is a woman between 55 and 75 years old with Graves' ophthalmopathy. The source material was blood. Here the CDR3 reads CSASPVSGTSYEQYF. The CDR3, as DNA: TGCAGTGCTTCCCCAGTTAGCGGGACCTCCTACGAGCAGTACTTC.